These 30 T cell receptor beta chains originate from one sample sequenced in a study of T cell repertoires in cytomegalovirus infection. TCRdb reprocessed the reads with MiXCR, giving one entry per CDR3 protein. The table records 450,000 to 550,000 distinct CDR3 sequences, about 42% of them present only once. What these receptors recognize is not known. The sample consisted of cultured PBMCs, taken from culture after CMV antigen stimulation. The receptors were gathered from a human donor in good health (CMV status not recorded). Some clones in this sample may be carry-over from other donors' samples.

This CDR3 is CASSRGFSGYTF. Written as DNA, the CDR3 is TGTGCCAGCAGCCGGGGATTTAGTGGCTACACCTTC. The rearrangement joins TRBV12-3 or TRBV12-4 to TRBJ1-2; D is unclear. With 6 bases removed from V and 7 bases from J, the gap between germline ends came to 12 bases. This CDR3 region has 12 residues.

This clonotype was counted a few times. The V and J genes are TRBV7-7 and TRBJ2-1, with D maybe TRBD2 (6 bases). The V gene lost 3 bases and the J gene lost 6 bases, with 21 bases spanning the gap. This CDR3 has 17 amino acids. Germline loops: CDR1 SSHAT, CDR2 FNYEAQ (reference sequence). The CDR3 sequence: CASSFGPRGGSLNEQFF. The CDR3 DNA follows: TGTGCCAGCAGCTTTGGACCCCGGGGAGGTTCTCTCAATGAGCAGTTCTTC.

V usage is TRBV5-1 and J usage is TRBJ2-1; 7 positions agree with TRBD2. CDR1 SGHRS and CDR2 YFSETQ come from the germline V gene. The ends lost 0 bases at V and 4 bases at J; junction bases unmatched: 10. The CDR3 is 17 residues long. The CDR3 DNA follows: TGCGCCAGCAGCTTGGAGGTTCTGGGAGGGTTATACAATGAGCAGTTCTTC. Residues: CASSLEVLGGLYNEQFF.

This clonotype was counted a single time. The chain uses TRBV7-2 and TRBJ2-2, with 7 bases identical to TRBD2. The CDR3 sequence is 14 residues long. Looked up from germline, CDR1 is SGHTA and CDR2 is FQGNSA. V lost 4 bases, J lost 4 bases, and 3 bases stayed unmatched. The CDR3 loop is CASSWGGVTGELFF. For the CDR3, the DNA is TGTGCCAGCAGCTGGGGGGGAGTCACCGGGGAGCTGTTTTTT. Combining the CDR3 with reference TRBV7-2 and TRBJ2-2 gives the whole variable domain GAGVSQSPSNKVTEKGKDVELRCDPISGHTALYWYRQSLGQGLEFLIYFQGNSAPDKSGLPSDRFSAERTGGSVSTLTIQRTQQEDSAVYLCASSWGGVTGELFFGEGSRLTVL.

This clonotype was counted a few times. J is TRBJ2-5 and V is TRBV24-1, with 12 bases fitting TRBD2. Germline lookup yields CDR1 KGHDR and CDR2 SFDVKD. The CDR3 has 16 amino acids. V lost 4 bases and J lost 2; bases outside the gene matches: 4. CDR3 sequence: CATSDLGLAGQETQYF. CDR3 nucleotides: TGTGCCACCAGTGACCTCGGACTAGCGGGGCAAGAGACCCAGTACTTC.

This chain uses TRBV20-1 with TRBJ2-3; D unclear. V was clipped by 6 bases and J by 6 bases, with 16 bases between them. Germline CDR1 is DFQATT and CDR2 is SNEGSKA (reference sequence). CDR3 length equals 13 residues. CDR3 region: CSAKWQVGDTQYF. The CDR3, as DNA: TGCAGTGCCAAGTGGCAGGTCGGGGATACGCAGTATTTT.

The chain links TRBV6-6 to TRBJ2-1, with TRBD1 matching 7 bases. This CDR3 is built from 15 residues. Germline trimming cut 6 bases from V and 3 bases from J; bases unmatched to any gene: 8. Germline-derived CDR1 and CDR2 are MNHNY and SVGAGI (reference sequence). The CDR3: CASRNGQANYNEQFF. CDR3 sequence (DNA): TGTGCCAGCAGGAATGGACAGGCAAACTACAATGAGCAGTTCTTC.

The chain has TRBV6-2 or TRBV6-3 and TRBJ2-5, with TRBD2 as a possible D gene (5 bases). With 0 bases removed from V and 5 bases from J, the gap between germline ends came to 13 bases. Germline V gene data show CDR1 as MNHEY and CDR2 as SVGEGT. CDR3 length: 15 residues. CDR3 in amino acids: CASSYSEGSWETQYF. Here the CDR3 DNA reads TGTGCCAGCAGTTACTCAGAGGGAAGTTGGGAGACCCAGTACTTC.

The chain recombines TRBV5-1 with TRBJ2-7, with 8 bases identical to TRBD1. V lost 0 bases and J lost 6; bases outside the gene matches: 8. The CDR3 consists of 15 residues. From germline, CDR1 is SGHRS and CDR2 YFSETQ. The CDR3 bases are TGCGCCAGCAGCTTGGGGGGACAGGCCACCCGCGAGCAGTACTTC. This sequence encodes CASSLGGQATREQYF.

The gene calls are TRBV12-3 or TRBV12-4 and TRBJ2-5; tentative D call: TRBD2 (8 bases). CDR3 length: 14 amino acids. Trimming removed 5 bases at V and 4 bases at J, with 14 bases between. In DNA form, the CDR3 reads TGTGCCAGCAGTCGGGGGGGACAGCGAGAGACCCAGTACTTC. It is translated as CASSRGGQRETQYF.

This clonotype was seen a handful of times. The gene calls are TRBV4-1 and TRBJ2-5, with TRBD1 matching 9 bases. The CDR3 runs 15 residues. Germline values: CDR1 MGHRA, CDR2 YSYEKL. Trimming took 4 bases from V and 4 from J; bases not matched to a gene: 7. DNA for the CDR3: TGCGCCAGCAGCCCTAAGGTGACAGGGGGAGAGACCCAGTACTTC. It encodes CASSPKVTGGETQYF.

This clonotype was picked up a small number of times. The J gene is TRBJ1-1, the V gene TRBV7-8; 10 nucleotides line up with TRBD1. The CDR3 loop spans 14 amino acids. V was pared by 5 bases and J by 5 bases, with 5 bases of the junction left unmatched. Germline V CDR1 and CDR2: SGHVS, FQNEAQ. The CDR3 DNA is TGTGCCAGCAGCCCGACAGGGGGCATAACTGAAGCTTTCTTT. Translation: CASSPTGGITEAFF.

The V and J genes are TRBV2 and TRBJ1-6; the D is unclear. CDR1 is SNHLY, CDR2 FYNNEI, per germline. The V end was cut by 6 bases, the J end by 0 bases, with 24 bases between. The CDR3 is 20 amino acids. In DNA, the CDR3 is TGTGCCAGCAGATTTATAGTGGGAACGCGACTGAGCTCCTATAATTCACCCCTCCACTTT. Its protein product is CASRFIVGTRLSSYNSPLHF.

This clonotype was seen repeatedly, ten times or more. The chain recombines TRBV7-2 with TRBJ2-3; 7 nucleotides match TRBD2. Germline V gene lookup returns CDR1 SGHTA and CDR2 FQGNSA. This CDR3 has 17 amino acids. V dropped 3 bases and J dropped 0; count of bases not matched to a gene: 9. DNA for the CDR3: TGTGCCAGCAGCTTGATGGGGAGGGGACCTAGCACAGATACGCAGTATTTT. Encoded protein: CASSLMGRGPSTDTQYF.

The CDR3 spells CASIPKVGPGGNQPQHF. The CDR3 DNA is TGTGCCAGCATCCCGAAGGTAGGGCCGGGTGGCAATCAGCCCCAGCATTTT. V is TRBV6-1 and J is TRBJ1-5, with D unclear. CDR1 and CDR2 (germline): MNHNS, SASEGT. V was clipped by 7 bases and J by 2 bases, with 21 bases between them. The CDR3 extends over 17 amino acids.

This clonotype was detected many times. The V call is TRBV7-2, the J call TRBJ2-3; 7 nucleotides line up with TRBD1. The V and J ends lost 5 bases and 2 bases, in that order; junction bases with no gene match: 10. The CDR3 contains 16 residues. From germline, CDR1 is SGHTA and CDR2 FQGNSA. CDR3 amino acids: CASSHWPGQITDTQYF. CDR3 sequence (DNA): TGTGCCAGCAGCCATTGGCCGGGACAGATCACAGATACGCAGTATTTT.

The CDR3 is CASSPLAAEADTQYF. The CDR3 coding sequence is TGTGCCAGCAGCCCCTTAGCTGCTGAGGCAGATACGCAGTATTTT. This chain connects TRBV7-9 to TRBJ2-3; D unclear. This CDR3 is 15 amino acids long. Trimming stripped 5 bases from V and 4 bases from J, with 16 bases between. From germline, CDR1 is SEHNR and CDR2 FQNEAQ (reference sequence).

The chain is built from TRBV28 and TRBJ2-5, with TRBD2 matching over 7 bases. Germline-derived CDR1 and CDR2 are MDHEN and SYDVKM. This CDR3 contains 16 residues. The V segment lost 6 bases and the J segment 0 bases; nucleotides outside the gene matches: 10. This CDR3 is CASSSRTREYQETQYF. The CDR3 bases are TGTGCCAGCAGCTCGAGGACTAGGGAGTACCAAGAGACCCAGTACTTC.

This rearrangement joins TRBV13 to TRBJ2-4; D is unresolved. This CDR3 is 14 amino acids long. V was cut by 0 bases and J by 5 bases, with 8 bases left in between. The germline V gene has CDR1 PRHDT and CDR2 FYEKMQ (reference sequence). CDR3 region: CASSLGGLENIQYF. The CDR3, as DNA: TGTGCCAGCAGCTTAGGGGGGTTGGAAAACATTCAGTACTTC.

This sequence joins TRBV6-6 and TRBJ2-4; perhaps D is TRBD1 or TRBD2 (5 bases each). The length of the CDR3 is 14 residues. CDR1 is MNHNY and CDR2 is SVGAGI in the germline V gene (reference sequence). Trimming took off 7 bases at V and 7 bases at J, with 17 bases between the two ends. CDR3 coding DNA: TGTGCCAGCACCGAGGACTTTGGGGGTAACATTCAGTACTTC. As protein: CASTEDFGGNIQYF.

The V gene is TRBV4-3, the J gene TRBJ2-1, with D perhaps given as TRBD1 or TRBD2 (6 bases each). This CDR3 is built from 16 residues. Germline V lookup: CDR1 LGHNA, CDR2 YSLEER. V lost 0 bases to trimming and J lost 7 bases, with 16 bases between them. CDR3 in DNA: TGCGCCAGCAGCCAAGACTACTCCCGAGGGGGGAATGAGCAGTTCTTC. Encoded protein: CASSQDYSRGGNEQFF.

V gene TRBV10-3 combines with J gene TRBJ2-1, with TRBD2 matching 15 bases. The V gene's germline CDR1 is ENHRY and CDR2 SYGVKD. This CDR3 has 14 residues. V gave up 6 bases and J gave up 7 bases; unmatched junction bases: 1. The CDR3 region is CAISGLAGGNEQFF. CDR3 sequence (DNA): TGTGCCATCAGCGGACTAGCGGGGGGGAATGAGCAGTTCTTC.

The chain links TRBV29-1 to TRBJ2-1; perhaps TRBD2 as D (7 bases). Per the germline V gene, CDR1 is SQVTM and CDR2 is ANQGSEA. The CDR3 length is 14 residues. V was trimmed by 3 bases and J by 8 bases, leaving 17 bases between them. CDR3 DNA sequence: TGCAGCGTTGATGGGGGGGCCACTGGTGATGAGCAGTTCTTC. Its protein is CSVDGGATGDEQFF.

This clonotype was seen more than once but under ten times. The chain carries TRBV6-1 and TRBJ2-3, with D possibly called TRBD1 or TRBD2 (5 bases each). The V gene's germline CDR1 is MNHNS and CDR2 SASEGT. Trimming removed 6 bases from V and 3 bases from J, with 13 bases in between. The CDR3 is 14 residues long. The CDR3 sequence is CASSEGQGTDTQYF. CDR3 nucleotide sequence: TGTGCCAGCAGCGAGGGGCAGGGTACAGATACGCAGTATTTT.

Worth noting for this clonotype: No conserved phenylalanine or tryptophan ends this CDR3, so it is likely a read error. CDR3 nucleotides: TGTGCCAGCAGTCGGGAGGGGGGCCTATACGAGCAGTACTCC. Translating gives CASSREGGLYEQYS. V usage is TRBV12-3 or TRBV12-4 and J usage is TRBJ2-7, with TRBD2 identical over 8 bases. V dropped 5 bases and J dropped 4; count of bases not matched to a gene: 7. The CDR3 is made up of 14 amino acids.

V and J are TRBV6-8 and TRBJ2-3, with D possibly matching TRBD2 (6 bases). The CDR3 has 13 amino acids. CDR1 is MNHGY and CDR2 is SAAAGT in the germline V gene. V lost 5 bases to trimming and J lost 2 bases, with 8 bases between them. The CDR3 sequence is CASSAGFTDTQYF. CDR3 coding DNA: TGTGCCAGCAGTGCGGGGTTCACAGATACGCAGTATTTT.

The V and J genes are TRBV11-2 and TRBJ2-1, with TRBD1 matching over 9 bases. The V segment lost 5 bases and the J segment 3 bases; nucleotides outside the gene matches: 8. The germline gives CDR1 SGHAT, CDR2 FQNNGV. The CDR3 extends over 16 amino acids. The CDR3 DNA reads TGTGCCAGCAGCCTGGGGACAGGGAGTTACTACAATGAGCAGTTCTTC. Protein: CASSLGTGSYYNEQFF.

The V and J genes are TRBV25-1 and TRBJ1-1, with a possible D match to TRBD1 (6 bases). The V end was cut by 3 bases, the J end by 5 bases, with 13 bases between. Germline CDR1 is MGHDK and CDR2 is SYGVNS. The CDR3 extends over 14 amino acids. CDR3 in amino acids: CASSEQGGETEAFF. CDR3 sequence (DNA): TGTGCCAGCAGTGAGCAAGGGGGTGAGACTGAAGCTTTCTTT.

Written as DNA, the CDR3 is TGTGCCAGCAGCTTAGTTTATTACAATGAGCAGTTCTTC. Translating gives CASSLVYYNEQFF. The chain recombines TRBV7-6 with TRBJ2-1; D remains unclear. This CDR3 is built from 13 residues. Germline V gene sequence: CDR1 SGHVS, CDR2 FNYEAQ. Deletions cut 1 base from V and 4 bases from J, with 5 bases between.

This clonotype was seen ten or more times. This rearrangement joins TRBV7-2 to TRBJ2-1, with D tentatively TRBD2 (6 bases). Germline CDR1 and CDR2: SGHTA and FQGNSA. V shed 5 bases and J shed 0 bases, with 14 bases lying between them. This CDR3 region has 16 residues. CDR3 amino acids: CASSRRAGTSYNEQFF. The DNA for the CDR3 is TGTGCCAGCAGCCGCCGAGCGGGCACCTCCTACAATGAGCAGTTCTTC.